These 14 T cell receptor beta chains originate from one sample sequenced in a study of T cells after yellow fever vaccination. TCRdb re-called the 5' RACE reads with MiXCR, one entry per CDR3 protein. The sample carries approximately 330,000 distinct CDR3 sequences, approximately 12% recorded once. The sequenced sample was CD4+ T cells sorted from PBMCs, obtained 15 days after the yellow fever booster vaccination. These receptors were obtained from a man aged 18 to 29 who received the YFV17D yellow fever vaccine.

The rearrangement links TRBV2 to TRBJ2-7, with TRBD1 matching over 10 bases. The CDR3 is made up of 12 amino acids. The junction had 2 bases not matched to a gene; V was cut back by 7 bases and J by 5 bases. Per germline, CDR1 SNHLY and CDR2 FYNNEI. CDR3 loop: CASKDRGDEQYF. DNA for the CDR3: TGTGCCAGCAAGGACAGGGGGGACGAGCAGTACTTC.

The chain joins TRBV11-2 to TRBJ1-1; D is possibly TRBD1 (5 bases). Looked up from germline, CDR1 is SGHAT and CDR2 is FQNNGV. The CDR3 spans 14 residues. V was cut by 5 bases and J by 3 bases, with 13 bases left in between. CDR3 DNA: TGTGCCAGCAGCCCGTCCGGGGGTGACACTGAAGCTTTCTTT. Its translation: CASSPSGGDTEAFF.

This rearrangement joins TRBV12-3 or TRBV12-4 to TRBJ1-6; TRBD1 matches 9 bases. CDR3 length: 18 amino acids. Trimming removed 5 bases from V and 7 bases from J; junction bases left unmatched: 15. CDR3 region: CASSAEKTGGYWNSPLHF. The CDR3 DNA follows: TGTGCCAGCAGTGCAGAAAAGACAGGGGGGTATTGGAATTCACCCCTCCACTTT.

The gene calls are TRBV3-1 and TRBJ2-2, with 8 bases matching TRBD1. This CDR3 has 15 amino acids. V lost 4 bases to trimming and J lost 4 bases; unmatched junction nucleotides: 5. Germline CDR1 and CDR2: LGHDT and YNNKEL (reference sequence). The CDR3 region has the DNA TGTGCCAGCAGCCGTAACCAGGGGGCCACCGGGGAGCTGTTTTTT. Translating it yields CASSRNQGATGELFF.

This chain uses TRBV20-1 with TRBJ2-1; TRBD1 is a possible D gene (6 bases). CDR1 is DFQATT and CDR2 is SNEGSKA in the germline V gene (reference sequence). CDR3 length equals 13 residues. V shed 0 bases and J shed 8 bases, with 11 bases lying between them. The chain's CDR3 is CSARETGMDEQFF. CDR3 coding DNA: TGCAGTGCTAGAGAAACAGGGATGGATGAGCAGTTCTTC.

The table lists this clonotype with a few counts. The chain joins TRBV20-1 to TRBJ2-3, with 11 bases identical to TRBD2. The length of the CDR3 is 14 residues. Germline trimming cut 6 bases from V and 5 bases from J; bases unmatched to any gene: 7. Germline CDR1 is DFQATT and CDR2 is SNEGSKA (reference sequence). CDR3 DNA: TGCAGTGCCAATAGCGGGGGGGCGGAAGATACGCAGTATTTT. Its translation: CSANSGGAEDTQYF.

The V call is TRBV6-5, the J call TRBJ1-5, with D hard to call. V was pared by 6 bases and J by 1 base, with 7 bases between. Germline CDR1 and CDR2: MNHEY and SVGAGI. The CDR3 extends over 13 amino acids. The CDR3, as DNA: TGTGCCAGCAGGTTAGCGAGCAATCAGCCCCAGCATTTT. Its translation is CASRLASNQPQHF.

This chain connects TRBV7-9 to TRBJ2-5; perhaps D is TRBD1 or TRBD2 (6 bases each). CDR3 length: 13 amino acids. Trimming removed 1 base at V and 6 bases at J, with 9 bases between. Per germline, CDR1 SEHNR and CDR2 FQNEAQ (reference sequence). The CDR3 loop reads CASSLEGGKTQYF. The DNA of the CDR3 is TGTGCCAGCAGCTTAGAGGGGGGCAAGACCCAGTACTTC.

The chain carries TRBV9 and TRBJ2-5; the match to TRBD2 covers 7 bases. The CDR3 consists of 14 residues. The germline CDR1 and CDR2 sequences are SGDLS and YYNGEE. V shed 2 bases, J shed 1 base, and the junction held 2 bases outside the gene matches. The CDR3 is CASSVGTTQETQYF. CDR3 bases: TGTGCCAGCAGCGTTGGGACTACCCAAGAGACCCAGTACTTC.

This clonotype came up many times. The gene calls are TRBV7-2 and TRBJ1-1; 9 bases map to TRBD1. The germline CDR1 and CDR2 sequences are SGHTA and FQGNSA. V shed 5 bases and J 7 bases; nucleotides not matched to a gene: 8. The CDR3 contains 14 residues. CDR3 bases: TGTGCCAGCAGCACCAGACAGGGGGAGGTTGAAGCTTTCTTT. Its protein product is CASSTRQGEVEAFF. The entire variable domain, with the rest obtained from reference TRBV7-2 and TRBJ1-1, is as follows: GAGVSQSPSNKVTEKGKDVELRCDPISGHTALYWYRQSLGQGLEFLIYFQGNSAPDKSGLPSDRFSAERTGGSVSTLTIQRTQQEDSAVYLCASSTRQGEVEAFFGQGTRLTVV.

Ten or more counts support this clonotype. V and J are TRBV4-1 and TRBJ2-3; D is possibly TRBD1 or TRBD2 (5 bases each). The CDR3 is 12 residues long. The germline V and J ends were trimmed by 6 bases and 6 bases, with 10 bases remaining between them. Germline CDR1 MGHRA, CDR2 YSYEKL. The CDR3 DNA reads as TGCGCCAGCAGGCACGGGACCGATACGCAGTATTTT. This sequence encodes CASRHGTDTQYF.

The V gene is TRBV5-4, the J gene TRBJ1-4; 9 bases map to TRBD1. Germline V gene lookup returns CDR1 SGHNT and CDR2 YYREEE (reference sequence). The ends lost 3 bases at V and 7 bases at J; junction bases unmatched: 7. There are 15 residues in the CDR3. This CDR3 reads CASSSPGQGGEKLFF. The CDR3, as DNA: TGTGCCAGCAGCTCCCCGGGACAGGGCGGTGAAAAACTGTTTTTT.

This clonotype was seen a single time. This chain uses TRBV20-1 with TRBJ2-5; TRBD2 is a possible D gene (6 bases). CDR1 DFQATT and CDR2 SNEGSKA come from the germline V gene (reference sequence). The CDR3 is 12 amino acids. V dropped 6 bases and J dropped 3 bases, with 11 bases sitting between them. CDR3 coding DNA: TGCAGTGCGCGGCGGGAAAAAGAGACCCAGTACTTC. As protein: CSARREKETQYF.

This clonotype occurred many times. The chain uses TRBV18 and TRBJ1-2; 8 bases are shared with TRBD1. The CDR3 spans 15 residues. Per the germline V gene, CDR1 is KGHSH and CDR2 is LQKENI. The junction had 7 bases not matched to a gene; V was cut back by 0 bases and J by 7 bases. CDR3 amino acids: CASSPPVVQGAGYTF. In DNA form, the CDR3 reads TGTGCCAGCTCACCACCGGTGGTCCAGGGGGCTGGCTACACCTTC.